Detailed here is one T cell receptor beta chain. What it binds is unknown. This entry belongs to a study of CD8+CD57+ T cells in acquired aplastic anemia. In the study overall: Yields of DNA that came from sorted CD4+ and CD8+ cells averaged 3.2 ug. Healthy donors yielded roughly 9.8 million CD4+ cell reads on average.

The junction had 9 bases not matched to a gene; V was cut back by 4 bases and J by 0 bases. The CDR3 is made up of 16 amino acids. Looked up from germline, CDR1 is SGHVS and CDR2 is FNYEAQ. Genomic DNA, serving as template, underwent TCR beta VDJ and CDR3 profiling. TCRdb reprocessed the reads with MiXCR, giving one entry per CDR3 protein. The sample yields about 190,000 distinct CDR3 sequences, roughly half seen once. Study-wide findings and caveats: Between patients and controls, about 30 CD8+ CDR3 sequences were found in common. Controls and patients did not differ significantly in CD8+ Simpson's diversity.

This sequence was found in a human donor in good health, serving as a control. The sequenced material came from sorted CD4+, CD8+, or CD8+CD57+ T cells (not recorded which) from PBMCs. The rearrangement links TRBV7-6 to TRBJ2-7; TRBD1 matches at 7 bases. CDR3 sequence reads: CASSSNTGVGSYEQYF. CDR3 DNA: TGTGCCAGCAGCTCCAATACAGGGGTAGGCTCCTACGAGCAGTACTTC.